The clone carrying this T cell receptor beta chain showed up many times. Its target is not known. Sample time point: persistent/refractory GD, antithyroid drugs over 5 years with positive TRAb. Extracted PBMC RNA gave rise to the TCR library. The CDR3 has 14 amino acids. Germline V gene sequence: CDR1 LGHDT, CDR2 YNNKEL (reference sequence). V was cut by 3 bases and J by 5 bases, with 14 bases left in between. This record belongs to a study of regulatory T cells in long-lasting Graves disease. The authors built TCR beta libraries using iRepertoire HTBI primers and Arm-PCR of CDR3 regions. Original processing notes: Overall, samples carried some 67 TRBV and some 15 TRBJ segments. TCRdb itself ran the multiplex PCR reads through MiXCR, one entry per CDR3 protein. The authors' filters were not applied to this entry. The sample has some 420,000 distinct CDR3 sequences, under 25% seen once; the top ten hold around 14%.

General study results and limits: In persistent patients, shared public clonotypes (roughly 2,800) outnumbered those in new patients (about 1,000). Sample size was small, which may have lowered accuracy.

J is TRBJ2-7 and V is TRBV3-1; possible D gene TRBD1, 5 bases. This TCR was sampled from a female donor with Graves disease. The sequencing used peripheral blood mononuclear cells (PBMCs), collected when the disease was refractory, from a patient treated with antithyroid drugs. For the CDR3, the DNA is TGTGCCAGCAGCCATTTCCGGCTAGGGGACGAGCAGTACTTC. Protein sequence: CASSHFRLGDEQYF.